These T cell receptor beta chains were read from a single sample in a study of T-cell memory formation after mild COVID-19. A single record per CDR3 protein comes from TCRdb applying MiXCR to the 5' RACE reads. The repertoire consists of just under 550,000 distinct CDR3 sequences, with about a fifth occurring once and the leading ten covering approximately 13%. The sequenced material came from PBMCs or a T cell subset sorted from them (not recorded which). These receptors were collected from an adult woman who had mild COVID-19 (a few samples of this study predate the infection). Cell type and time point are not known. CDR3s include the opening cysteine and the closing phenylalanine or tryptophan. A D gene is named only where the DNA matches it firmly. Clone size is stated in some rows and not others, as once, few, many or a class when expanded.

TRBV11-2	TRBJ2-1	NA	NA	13	TGTGCCAGCAGCTTTGGGCTAGCCCCCGAGCAGTTCTTC	CASSFGLAPEQFF
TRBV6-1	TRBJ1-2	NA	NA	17	TGTGCCAGCAGTGTTTCAGCGAGGCCCCTCCAGCCTTATGGCTACACCTTC	CASSVSARPLQPYGYTF
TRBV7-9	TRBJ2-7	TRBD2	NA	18	TGTGCCAGCAGTCCTCCCCCCGGGACTAGCGGGAGTGGCTACGAGCAGTACTTC	CASSPPPGTSGSGYEQYF
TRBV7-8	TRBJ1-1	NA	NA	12	TGTGCCAGCAGCTTAGTCCGGGCCGCTGCTTTCTTT	CASSLVRAAAFF
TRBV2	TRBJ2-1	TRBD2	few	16	TGTGCCATCCGTGTAGAGCGGGGGGTGAACTACAATGAGCAGTTCTTC	CAIRVERGVNYNEQFF
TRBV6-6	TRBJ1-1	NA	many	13	TGTGCCAGCAGTTACGGGCAGGCCGCTTCGGCTTTCTTT	CASSYGQAASAFF
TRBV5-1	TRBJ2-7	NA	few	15	TGCGCCAGCAGCCCACTTAACGGAGGGGGGGAAGAGCAGTACTTC	CASSPLNGGGEEQYF
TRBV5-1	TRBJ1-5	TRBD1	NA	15	TGCGCCAGCAGCAGCCTGGGACAGGACAATCAGCCCCAGCATTTT	CASSSLGQDNQPQHF
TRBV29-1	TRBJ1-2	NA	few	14	TGCAGCGTTGAAGATCAGGGCGCGGACTATGGCTACACCTTC	CSVEDQGADYGYTF
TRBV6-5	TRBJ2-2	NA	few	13	TGTGCCAGCAGGATCGACAGTACCGGGGAGCTGTTTTTT	CASRIDSTGELFF
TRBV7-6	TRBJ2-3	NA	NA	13	TGTGCCAGCAGCTCCGCCCCTTCAGATACGCAGTATTTT	CASSSAPSDTQYF
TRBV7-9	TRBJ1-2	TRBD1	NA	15	TGTGCCAGCAGCGAAGAGCCGGGACAGAGTGATGGCTACACCTTC	CASSEEPGQSDGYTF
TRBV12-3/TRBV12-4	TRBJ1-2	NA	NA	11	TGTGCCAGCAGTCCTAATAATGGCTACACCTTC	CASSPNNGYTF
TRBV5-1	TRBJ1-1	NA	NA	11	TGCGCCAGCCACGGGGGGCACTGGGCTTTCTTT	CASHGGHWAFF
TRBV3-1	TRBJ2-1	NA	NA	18	TGTGCCAGCAGCCAAGATGGCCCGGGAGCGGGCACCAACAATGAGCAGTTCTTC	CASSQDGPGAGTNNEQFF
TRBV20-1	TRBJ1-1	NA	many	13	TGCAGTGCTAGTAAAGGGACTCGCACTGAAGCTTTCTTT	CSASKGTRTEAFF
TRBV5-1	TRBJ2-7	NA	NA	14	TGCGCCAGCAGCTTGGACGGGCCCCCCTACGAGCAGTACTTC	CASSLDGPPYEQYF
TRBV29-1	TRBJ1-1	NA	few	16	TGCAGCGTTGCCCTCACAGCCACAGACCCGAACACTGAAGCTTTCTTT	CSVALTATDPNTEAFF
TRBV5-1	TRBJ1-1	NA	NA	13	TGCGCCAGCACGGCTATCGGAGGCACTGAAGCTTTCTTT	CASTAIGGTEAFF
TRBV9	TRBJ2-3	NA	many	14	TGTGCCAGCAGCGTAGGGACCATCGGGGATACGCAGTATTTT	CASSVGTIGDTQYF
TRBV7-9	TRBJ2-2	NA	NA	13	TGTGCCAGCAGCTTTGCGGAGCTCGGGGAGCTGTTTTTT	CASSFAELGELFF
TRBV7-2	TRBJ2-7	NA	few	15	TGTGCCAGCAGCTTAGATTGGCTGAGCTCCTACGAGCAGTACTTC	CASSLDWLSSYEQYF
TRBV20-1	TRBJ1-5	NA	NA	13	TGCAGTGCTAGAGGTCCTGACAATCAGCCCCAGCATTTT	CSARGPDNQPQHF
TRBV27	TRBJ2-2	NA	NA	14	TGTGCCAGCAGTCCCGAGAGCCCCACCGGGGAGCTGTTTTTT	CASSPESPTGELFF
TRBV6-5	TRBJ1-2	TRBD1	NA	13	TGTGCCAGCAGGACGACAGGGTTCTATGGCTACACCTTC	CASRTTGFYGYTF
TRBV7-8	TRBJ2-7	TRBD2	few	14	TGTGCCAGCAGCTTAGGTACGACGGGAGGCGAGCAGTACTTC	CASSLGTTGGEQYF